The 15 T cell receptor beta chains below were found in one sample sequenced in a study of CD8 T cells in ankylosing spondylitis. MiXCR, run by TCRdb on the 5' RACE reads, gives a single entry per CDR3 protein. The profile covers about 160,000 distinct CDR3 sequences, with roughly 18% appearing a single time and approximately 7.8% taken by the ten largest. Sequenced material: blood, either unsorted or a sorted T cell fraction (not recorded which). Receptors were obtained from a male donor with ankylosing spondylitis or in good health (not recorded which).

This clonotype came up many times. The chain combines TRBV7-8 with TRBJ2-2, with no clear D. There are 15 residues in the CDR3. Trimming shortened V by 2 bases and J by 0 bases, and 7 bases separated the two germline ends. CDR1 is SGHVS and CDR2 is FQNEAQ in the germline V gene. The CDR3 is CASSLFAANTGELFF. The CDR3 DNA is TGTGCCAGCAGCTTATTCGCGGCGAACACCGGGGAGCTGTTTTTT.

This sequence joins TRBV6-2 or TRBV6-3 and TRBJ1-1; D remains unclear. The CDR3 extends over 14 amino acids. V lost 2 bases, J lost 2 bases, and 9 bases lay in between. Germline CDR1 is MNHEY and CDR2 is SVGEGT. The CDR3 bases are TGTGCCAGCAGTTACCTGAGATCCAACACTGAAGCTTTCTTT. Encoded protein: CASSYLRSNTEAFF.

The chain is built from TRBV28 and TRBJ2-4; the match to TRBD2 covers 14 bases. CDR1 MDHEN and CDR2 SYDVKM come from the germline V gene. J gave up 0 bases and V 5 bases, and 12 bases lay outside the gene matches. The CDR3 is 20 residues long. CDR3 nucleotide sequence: TGTGCCAGCAGTCCAACCCTCGGGACTAGCGGGGGACTAGCCAAAAACATTCAGTACTTC. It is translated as CASSPTLGTSGGLAKNIQYF.

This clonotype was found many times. The chain's CDR3 is CASSLGASGPTDTQYF. DNA for the CDR3: TGCGCCAGCAGCTTGGGGGCTAGCGGGCCCACAGATACGCAGTATTTT. The chain employs TRBV5-1 and TRBJ2-3; 8 nucleotides align to TRBD2. Germline trimming cut 0 bases from V and 2 bases from J; bases unmatched to any gene: 5. The CDR3 runs to 16 residues. Germline CDR1 reads SGHRS; CDR2 reads YFSETQ.

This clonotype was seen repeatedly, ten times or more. CDR3 sequence reads: CASQEPDTPNTEAFF. The CDR3 DNA reads as TGTGCCAGCCAGGAGCCGGACACCCCGAACACTGAAGCTTTCTTT. The chain uses TRBV5-5 and TRBJ1-1, with a tentative D call TRBD1 (5 bases). This CDR3 region has 15 residues. Looked up from germline, CDR1 is SGHKS and CDR2 is YYEKEE (reference sequence). The V end lost 7 bases, the J end lost 1 base, and 17 bases lay between the germline ends.

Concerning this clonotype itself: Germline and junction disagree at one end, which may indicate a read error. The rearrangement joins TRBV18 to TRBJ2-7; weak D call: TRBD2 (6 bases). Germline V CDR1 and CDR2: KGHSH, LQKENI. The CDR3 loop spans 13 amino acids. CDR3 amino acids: CVSSPTRGYEQYF. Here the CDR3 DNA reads TGTGTCAGCTCACCGACTAGGGGCTACGAGCAGTACTTC.

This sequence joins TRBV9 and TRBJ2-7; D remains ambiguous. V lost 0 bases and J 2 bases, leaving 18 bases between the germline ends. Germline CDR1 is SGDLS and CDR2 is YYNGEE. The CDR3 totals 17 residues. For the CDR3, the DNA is TGTGCCAGCAGCGTAGCTACGAGTGAGGAGTTCACCTACGAGCAGTACTTC. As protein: CASSVATSEEFTYEQYF. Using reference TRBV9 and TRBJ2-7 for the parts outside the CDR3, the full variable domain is DSGVTQTPKHLITATGQRVTLRCSPRSGDLSVYWYQQSLDQGLQFLIQYYNGEERAKGNILERFSAQQFPDLHSELNLSSLELGDSALYFCASSVATSEEFTYEQYFGPGTRLTVT.

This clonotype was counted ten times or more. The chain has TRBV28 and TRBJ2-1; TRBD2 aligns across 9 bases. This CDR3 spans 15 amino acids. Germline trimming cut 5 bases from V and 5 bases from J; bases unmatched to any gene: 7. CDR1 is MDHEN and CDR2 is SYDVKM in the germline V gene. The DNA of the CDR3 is TGTGCCAGCAGTCCCCCGACTAGCGGTAACAATGAGCAGTTCTTC. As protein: CASSPPTSGNNEQFF.

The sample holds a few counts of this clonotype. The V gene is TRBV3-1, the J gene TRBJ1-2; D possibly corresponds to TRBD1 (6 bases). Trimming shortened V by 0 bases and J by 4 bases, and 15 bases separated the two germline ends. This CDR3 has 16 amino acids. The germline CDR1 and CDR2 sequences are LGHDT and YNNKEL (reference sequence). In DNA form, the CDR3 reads TGTGCCAGCAGCCAAGAGGCTCGGGGGCGAACCTATGGCTACACCTTC. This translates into CASSQEARGRTYGYTF. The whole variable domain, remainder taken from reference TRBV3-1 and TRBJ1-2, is DTAVSQTPKYLVTQMGNDKSIKCEQNLGHDTMYWYKQDSKKFLKIMFSYNNKELIINETVPNRFSPKSPDKAHLNLHINSLELGDSAVYFCASSQEARGRTYGYTFGSGTRLTVV.

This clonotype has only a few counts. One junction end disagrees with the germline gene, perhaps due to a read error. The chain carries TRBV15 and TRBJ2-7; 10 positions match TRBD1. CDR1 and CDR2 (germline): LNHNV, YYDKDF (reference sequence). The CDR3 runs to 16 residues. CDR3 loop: CATSRDTGTGAYEQYF. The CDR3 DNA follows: TGTGCCACCAGCCGAGATACCGGGACAGGGGCCTACGAGCAGTACTTC.

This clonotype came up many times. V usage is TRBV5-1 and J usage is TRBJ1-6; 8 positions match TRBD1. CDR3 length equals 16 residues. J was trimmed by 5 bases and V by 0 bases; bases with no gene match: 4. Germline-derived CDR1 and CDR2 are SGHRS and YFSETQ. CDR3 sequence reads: CASSLGAGGDNSPLHF. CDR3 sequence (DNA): TGCGCCAGCAGCTTGGGGGCAGGGGGCGATAATTCACCCCTCCACTTT. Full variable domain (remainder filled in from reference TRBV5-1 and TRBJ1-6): KAGVTQTPRYLIKTRGQQVTLSCSPISGHRSVSWYQQTPGQGLQFLFEYFSETQRNKGNFPGRFSGRQFSNSRSEMNVSTLELGDSALYLCASSLGAGGDNSPLHFGNGTRLTVT.

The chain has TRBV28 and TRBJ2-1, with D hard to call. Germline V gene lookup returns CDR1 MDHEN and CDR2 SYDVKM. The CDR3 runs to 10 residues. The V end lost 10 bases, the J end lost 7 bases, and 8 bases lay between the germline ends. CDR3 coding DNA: TGTGCCACCGTTGGGAATGAGCAGTTCTTC. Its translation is CATVGNEQFF.

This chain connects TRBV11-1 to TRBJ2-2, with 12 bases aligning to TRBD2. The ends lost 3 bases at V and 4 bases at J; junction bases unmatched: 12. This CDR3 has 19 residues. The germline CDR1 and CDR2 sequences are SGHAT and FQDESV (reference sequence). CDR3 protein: CASSFPGSGLAGRTGELFF. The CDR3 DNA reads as TGTGCCAGCAGCTTCCCTGGATCTGGACTAGCGGGGCGCACCGGGGAGCTGTTTTTT. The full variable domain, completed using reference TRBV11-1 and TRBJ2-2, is EAEVAQSPRYKITEKSQAVAFWCDPISGHATLYWYRQILGQGPELLVQFQDESVVDDSQLPKDRFSAERLKGVDSTLKIQPAELGDSAMYLCASSFPGSGLAGRTGELFFGEGSRLTVL.

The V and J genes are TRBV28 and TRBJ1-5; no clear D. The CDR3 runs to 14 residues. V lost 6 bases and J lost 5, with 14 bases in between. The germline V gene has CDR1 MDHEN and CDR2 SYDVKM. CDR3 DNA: TGTGCCAGCAGCCGAAGGACTTCCGATCAGCCCCAGCATTTT. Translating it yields CASSRRTSDQPQHF.

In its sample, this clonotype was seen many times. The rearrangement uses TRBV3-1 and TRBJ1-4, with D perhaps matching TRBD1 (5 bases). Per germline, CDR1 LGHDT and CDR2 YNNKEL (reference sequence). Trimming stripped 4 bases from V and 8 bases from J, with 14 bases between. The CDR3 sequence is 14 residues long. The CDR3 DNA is TGTGCCAGCAGCCTCCGGGACGCAGGAGAAAAACTGTTTTTT. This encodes CASSLRDAGEKLFF.